Below, 25 T cell receptor beta chains from the same sample are listed, as sequenced in a study of T cells in localized non-small cell lung cancer. Profiled with immunoSEQ multiplex PCR; TCRdb holds only in-frame clones, not every one. The data hold roughly 16,000 clones, with approximately 85% observed a single time. The specimen comprised peripheral blood, sampled before any cancer treatment. The receptors here all came from a male donor aged 60 or over with stage I lung adenocarcinoma.

The genes are TRBV19 and TRBJ2-7, with 7 bases identical to TRBD1. The CDR3 covers 12 residues. The germline gives CDR1 LNHDA, CDR2 SQIVND (reference sequence). V trimming: 5 bases; J trimming: 5 bases; junction bases outside the gene matches: 3. CDR3 protein: CASSQTGNEQYF. The DNA for the CDR3 is TGTGCCAGTAGTCAGACAGGGAACGAGCAGTACTTC.

The chain links TRBV7-9 to TRBJ2-3, with 7 bases lining up with TRBD1. The CDR3 length is 14 residues. The germline V gene has CDR1 SEHNR and CDR2 FQNEAQ (reference sequence). V dropped 6 bases and J dropped 2; count of bases not matched to a gene: 5. The CDR3 here is CASRGTATTDTQYF. The CDR3 nucleotides are TGTGCCAGCAGGGGGACAGCAACCACAGATACGCAGTATTTT.

This chain links TRBV28 with TRBJ1-6; D is ambiguous. V shed 6 bases and J shed 6 bases, with 6 bases lying between them. CDR1 is MDHEN and CDR2 is SYDVKM in the germline V gene. The CDR3 loop spans 12 amino acids. CDR3 loop: CASSQVNSPLHF. The CDR3 DNA sequence: TGTGCCAGCAGCCAAGTTAATTCACCCCTCCACTTT.

This clone appeared a single time. V gene TRBV6-5 combines with J gene TRBJ1-6; tentatively, D is TRBD1 (6 bases). Germline V lookup: CDR1 MNHEY, CDR2 SVGAGI. There are 15 residues in the CDR3. V was trimmed by 2 bases and J by 8 bases, leaving 13 bases between them. The CDR3 reads CASSYTQGSDSPLHF. CDR3 DNA: TGTGCCAGCAGTTACACCCAGGGGTCGGATTCACCCCTCCACTTT.

The chain uses TRBV9 and TRBJ2-2; D may be TRBD1 (6 bases). Germline-derived CDR1 and CDR2 are SGDLS and YYNGEE. V was cut by 2 bases and J by 7 bases, with 15 bases left in between. CDR3 length: 15 residues. The CDR3 loop reads CASSVGGLIGGELFF. The CDR3 DNA reads TGTGCCAGCAGCGTTGGGGGCCTGATTGGCGGGGAGCTGTTTTTT. Complete variable domain (other parts from reference TRBV9 and TRBJ2-2): DSGVTQTPKHLITATGQRVTLRCSPRSGDLSVYWYQQSLDQGLQFLIQYYNGEERAKGNILERFSAQQFPDLHSELNLSSLELGDSALYFCASSVGGLIGGELFFGEGSRLTVL.

The chain has TRBV18 and TRBJ2-2; 7 bases match TRBD1. Germline-derived CDR1 and CDR2 are KGHSH and LQKENI. The CDR3 length is 17 residues. V trimming: 3 bases; J trimming: 0 bases; junction bases outside the gene matches: 7. CDR3: CASSPGQVFANTGELFF. The CDR3 DNA is TGTGCCAGCTCACCCGGACAGGTGTTCGCGAACACCGGGGAGCTGTTTTTT.

V and J are TRBV18 and TRBJ2-5; D gene uncertain. The DNA matches TRBJ2-7 better at its end, which makes the J call doubtful. The CDR3 extends over 14 amino acids. Looked up from germline, CDR1 is KGHSH and CDR2 is LQKENI. The CDR3 reads CASSPPPGSYEQYF. Here the CDR3 DNA reads TGTGCCAGCTCACCACCACCGGGCTCCTACGAGCAGTACTTC.

The CDR3 sequence: CASSQYTEENTEAFF. The CDR3 coding sequence is TGTGCCAGCTCACAATATACAGAGGAGAACACTGAAGCTTTCTTT. The chain recombines TRBV18 with TRBJ1-1; D unresolved. CDR1 is KGHSH and CDR2 is LQKENI in the germline V gene. Trimming removed 4 bases at V and 1 base at J, with 13 bases between. This CDR3 region has 15 residues.

CDR3 in DNA: TGTGCCAGTAGTAACCAACAGGTTAACTATGGCTACACCTTC. Translation: CASSNQQVNYGYTF. The J gene is TRBJ1-2, the V gene TRBV19, with a weak D call TRBD1 (5 bases). Germline-derived CDR1 and CDR2 are LNHDA and SQIVND (reference sequence). The CDR3 is made up of 14 amino acids. V gave up 4 bases and J gave up 1 base, with 10 bases separating them. The full variable domain, rest sourced from reference TRBV19 and TRBJ1-2, is DGGITQSPKYLFRKEGQNVTLSCEQNLNHDAMYWYRQDPGQGLRLIYYSQIVNDFQKGDIAEGYSVSREKKESFPLTVTSAQKNPTAFYLCASSNQQVNYGYTFGSGTRLTVV.

As regards this clone: The junction differs from germline at one of its ends, possibly a read error. V gene TRBV27 combines with J gene TRBJ2-7; TRBD2 matches at 9 bases. The CDR3 runs 13 residues. Germline CDR1 and CDR2: MNHEY and SMNVEV (reference sequence). CDR3 sequence: CASSLSGSGSPLF. CDR3 DNA sequence: TGTGCCAGCAGTTTATCAGGTAGCGGGAGCCCCCTCTTC.

This clone was seen once. The chain is built from TRBV19 and TRBJ2-7; D gene unclear. V was shortened by 3 bases and J by 1 base, with 10 bases between the two germline ends. The V gene's germline CDR1 is LNHDA and CDR2 SQIVND (reference sequence). CDR3 size: 14 residues. In DNA form, the CDR3 reads TGTGCCAGTAGTATTCAGGCCCAATCCTACGAGCAGTACTTC. It translates to CASSIQAQSYEQYF.

This chain connects TRBV18 to TRBJ1-5; TRBD1 is a possible D gene (6 bases). Germline-derived CDR1 and CDR2 are KGHSH and LQKENI. The CDR3 is made up of 14 amino acids. V shed 3 bases and J shed 9 bases, with 15 bases lying between them. The CDR3 DNA reads as TGTGCCAGCTCACCGGGGGGGCCCCAGGGGCCCCAGCATTTT. This encodes CASSPGGPQGPQHF.

This clone was seen a single time. The J gene is TRBJ2-5, the V gene TRBV2; no clear D gene. Germline CDR1 reads SNHLY; CDR2 reads FYNNEI. With 5 bases removed from V and 1 base from J, the gap between germline ends came to 8 bases. The CDR3 totals 13 residues. CDR3 sequence: CASSLELQETQYF. The CDR3 DNA follows: TGTGCCAGCAGTTTGGAGCTCCAAGAGACCCAGTACTTC.

The chain carries TRBV2 and TRBJ2-3, with 10 bases matching TRBD2. The CDR3 loop spans 16 amino acids. Germline loops: CDR1 SNHLY, CDR2 FYNNEI. J lost 4 bases, V lost 7 bases, and 11 bases had no gene match. The CDR3 DNA sequence: TGTGCCAGCATTCCGGGACTAGCGTTTTCTCCAGATACGCAGTATTTT. The encoded protein is CASIPGLAFSPDTQYF.

The CDR3 region has the DNA TGCGCCAGCAGCCAAGACCCGACTAGCGGGGGGCGCAAAAACATTCAGTACTTC. Translation gives CASSQDPTSGGRKNIQYF. This rearrangement joins TRBV4-3 to TRBJ2-4, with 13 bases matching TRBD2. The CDR3 runs to 18 residues. Germline V gives CDR1 LGHNA, CDR2 YSLEER. Losses at the gene ends were 0 bases for V and 3 bases for J; bases not matched to a gene: 5.

J is TRBJ1-1 and V is TRBV28; 9 bases fit TRBD1. V lost 6 bases and J lost 1; bases outside the gene matches: 21. The germline V gene has CDR1 MDHEN and CDR2 SYDVKM. CDR3 length: 20 amino acids. CDR3: CASRRPQGAVPRQANTEAFF. CDR3 in DNA: TGTGCCAGCAGGCGCCCACAGGGGGCCGTTCCACGTCAGGCGAACACTGAAGCTTTCTTT.

The chain couples TRBV19 to TRBJ1-3; D possibly corresponds to TRBD1 (6 bases). The CDR3 is 16 amino acids. Between the trimmed V and J ends, which lost 3 bases and 1 base, there was a span of 13 bases. Germline V CDR1 and CDR2: LNHDA, SQIVND (reference sequence). CDR3 in DNA: TGTGCCAGTAGTATCGGACAGTTTTATTCTGGAAACACCATATATTTT. It specifies CASSIGQFYSGNTIYF.

On this clone itself: Within the sample, other DNA sequences also encode this same CDR3. This rearrangement joins TRBV5-1 to TRBJ1-2; unclear D gene. Trimming left V 0 bases short and J 4 bases short, with 7 bases between. Looked up from germline, CDR1 is SGHRS and CDR2 is YFSETQ. The CDR3 has 13 amino acids. DNA for the CDR3: TGCGCCAGCAGCTTGGAGGGTGGCTATGGCTACACCTTC. It specifies CASSLEGGYGYTF.

The rearrangement links TRBV5-1 to TRBJ2-1; D is undetermined. Trimming pared 0 bases from V and 2 bases from J, leaving 12 bases between. The CDR3 contains 16 residues. The germline V gene has CDR1 SGHRS and CDR2 YFSETQ. The CDR3 spells CASSLDVGSAYNEQFF. The CDR3 coding sequence is TGCGCCAGCAGCTTGGATGTGGGGTCGGCCTACAATGAGCAGTTCTTC.

The chain is built from TRBV5-1 and TRBJ2-6; no firm D call. Germline V gene lookup returns CDR1 SGHRS and CDR2 YFSETQ. V shed 0 bases and J shed 0 bases, with 7 bases lying between them. The length of the CDR3 is 16 residues. This CDR3 is CASSLVDDSGANVLTF. CDR3 nucleotide sequence: TGCGCCAGCAGCTTGGTGGACGACTCTGGGGCCAACGTCCTGACTTTC.

The genes are TRBV18 and TRBJ1-5; TRBD1 is a possible D gene (5 bases). Germline values: CDR1 KGHSH, CDR2 LQKENI. Deletions cut 6 bases from V and 2 bases from J, with 14 bases between. The CDR3 is 15 amino acids. CDR3 DNA: TGTGCCAGCTCCCGAGACAGTAACGGCAATCAGCCCCAGCATTTT. This translates into CASSRDSNGNQPQHF.

This clone was found once. DNA for the CDR3: TGTGCCAGCAGCTGGGGCGGGGGCCAGCCCCAGCATTTT. As protein: CASSWGGGQPQHF. This rearrangement joins TRBV5-6 to TRBJ1-5; maybe TRBD1 (6 bases). V lost 3 bases, J lost 7 bases, and 11 bases lay in between. This CDR3 spans 13 amino acids. Germline CDR1 is SGHDT and CDR2 is YYEEEE.

This clone was counted a single time. This chain uses TRBV9 with TRBJ2-3; TRBD2 agrees at 10 bases. In germline, CDR1 is SGDLS, CDR2 YYNGEE. The CDR3 covers 15 residues. V gave up 5 bases and J gave up 3 bases; unmatched junction bases: 6. The CDR3 loop is CASSAAGGGTDTQYF. In DNA, the CDR3 is TGTGCCAGCAGTGCAGCGGGAGGGGGGACAGATACGCAGTATTTT.

The V call is TRBV5-5, the J call TRBJ2-3; 11 positions agree with TRBD2. CDR1 and CDR2 from the germline V gene are SGHKS and YYEKEE (reference sequence). The junction had 20 bases not matched to a gene; V was cut back by 3 bases and J by 11 bases. The CDR3 is made up of 18 amino acids. The CDR3: CASSSIWMGSGGAIGQYF. CDR3 bases: TGTGCCAGCAGCTCCATTTGGATGGGTAGCGGGGGGGCGATCGGGCAGTATTTT.

By frequency in the sample, this clone is large. This chain joins TRBV7-9 and TRBJ1-5, with 7 bases that match TRBD1. The CDR3 loop spans 13 amino acids. In germline, CDR1 is SEHNR, CDR2 FQNEAQ (reference sequence). V gave up 8 bases and J gave up 7 bases; unmatched junction bases: 8. The CDR3 nucleotides are TGTGCCAGCGGAAGAGACAGGGCCCAGCCCCAGCATTTT. Translation gives CASGRDRAQPQHF.